Below, 10 T cell receptor beta chains from the same sample are listed, as sequenced in a study of cytomegalovirus exposure and HLA in healthy donors. In the PCR, 60 Vbeta and 13 Jbeta primers were used. Sequencing used immunoSEQ multiplex PCR; TCRdb keeps in-frame clones, though not all of them. The repertoire holds under 150,000 clones, with 78% as singletons. Sequencing was done on a sample of PBMCs. Receptors originate from a woman in her 40s in good health and CMV-seronegative.

The chain uses TRBV5-6 and TRBJ2-2; 8 bases fit TRBD2. J was trimmed by 5 bases and V by 0 bases; bases with no gene match: 6. This CDR3 has 16 amino acids. In germline, CDR1 is SGHDT, CDR2 YYEEEE. In DNA form, the CDR3 reads TGTGCCAGCAGCTTGGGGGCGGGGGGCAGGACCGGGGAGCTGTTTTTT. This codes for CASSLGAGGRTGELFF. The full variable domain, in which reference TRBV5-6 and TRBJ2-2 provide the parts outside the CDR3, is DAGVTQSPTHLIKTRGQQVTLRCSPKSGHDTVSWYQQALGQGPQFIFQYYEEEERQRGNFPDRFSGHQFPNYSSELNVNALLLGDSALYLCASSLGAGGRTGELFFGEGSRLTVL.

The chain recombines TRBV27 with TRBJ1-2; no clear D. V lost 5 bases, J lost 8 bases, and 21 bases lay in between. CDR1 MNHEY and CDR2 SMNVEV come from the germline V gene (reference sequence). The CDR3 runs 15 residues. CDR3 nucleotides: TGTGCCAGCAGTCCCTCGGACCCCATTAGGGAGGGCTACACCTTC. It yields the protein CASSPSDPIREGYTF.

As concerns this clone: A read error may account for a junction end that differs from germline. This specimen includes other DNA sequences encoding the same CDR3. The rearrangement joins TRBV5-1 to TRBJ1-2; 7 nucleotides align to TRBD1. Germline values: CDR1 SGHRS, CDR2 YFSETQ. This CDR3 has 15 residues. CDR3 in amino acids: CASSLSLQGNYGYTF. The CDR3 coding sequence is TGCGCCAGCAGCTTGTCCTTACAGGGGAACTATGGCTACACTTTC.

The gene calls are TRBV9 and TRBJ1-6, with a weak D call TRBD1 (5 bases). Germline V gene sequence: CDR1 SGDLS, CDR2 YYNGEE. The CDR3 runs 18 residues. The ends were cut back, 1 base at V and 7 bases at J, with 21 bases in the middle. DNA for the CDR3: TGTGCCAGCAGCGTAACCCCCTTTGCGGGGGATTCGAATTCACCCCTCCACTTT. As protein: CASSVTPFAGDSNSPLHF.

This clone was detected a few times. The chain is built from TRBV7-2 and TRBJ1-5; a weak D match, TRBD1 (5 bases). The CDR3 has 15 amino acids. V lost 1 base to trimming and J lost 4 bases, with 11 bases between them. Germline CDR1 and CDR2: SGHTA and FQGNSA. This CDR3 reads CASSLGPGKNQPQHF. The CDR3 coding sequence is TGTGCCAGCAGCTTAGGGCCAGGGAAGAATCAGCCCCAGCATTTT.

V is TRBV28 and J is TRBJ1-5; 7 bases align to TRBD1. Germline-derived CDR1 and CDR2 are MDHEN and SYDVKM. The CDR3 consists of 15 residues. Unmatched junction bases numbered 7, after V lost 6 bases and J lost 2 bases. CDR3 sequence reads: CASSITGVGNQPQHF. In DNA, the CDR3 is TGTGCCAGCAGCATCACAGGGGTGGGCAATCAGCCCCAGCATTTT.

The V call is TRBV6-5, the J call TRBJ2-5, with D perhaps matching TRBD2 (6 bases). With 3 bases removed from V and 5 bases from J, the gap between germline ends came to 13 bases. The CDR3 runs to 14 residues. Germline values: CDR1 MNHEY, CDR2 SVGAGI. The CDR3 sequence: CASSYSGTSETQYF. DNA for the CDR3: TGTGCCAGCAGTTATTCCGGGACTTCGGAGACCCAGTACTTC.

The chain employs TRBV7-2 and TRBJ2-5; D not resolved. CDR1 is SGHTA, CDR2 FQGNSA, per germline. V was trimmed by 6 bases and J by 4 bases, leaving 9 bases between them. CDR3 length: 12 residues. CDR3 region: CASSYSGETQYF. Here the CDR3 DNA reads TGTGCCAGCAGTTATTCCGGAGAGACCCAGTACTTC.

The chain employs TRBV28 and TRBJ2-7; D is possibly TRBD1 (6 bases). Trimming shortened V by 5 bases and J by 5 bases, and 13 bases separated the two germline ends. CDR1 and CDR2 (germline): MDHEN, SYDVKM. The CDR3 consists of 13 residues. CDR3 sequence: CASSANNRDEQYF. For the CDR3, the DNA is TGTGCCAGCAGTGCGAATAACAGGGACGAGCAGTACTTC.

CDR3 region: CASSVSGAGAPQETQYF. The CDR3 coding sequence is TGTGCCAGCAGCGTAAGCGGAGCGGGGGCCCCGCAAGAGACCCAGTACTTC. The chain has TRBV9 and TRBJ2-5; TRBD2 matches 8 bases. The CDR3 contains 17 residues. Per the germline V gene, CDR1 is SGDLS and CDR2 is YYNGEE. J was trimmed by 2 bases and V by 1 base; bases with no gene match: 10. The variable domain in full, with the rest retrieved from reference TRBV9 and TRBJ2-5, is DSGVTQTPKHLITATGQRVTLRCSPRSGDLSVYWYQQSLDQGLQFLIQYYNGEERAKGNILERFSAQQFPDLHSELNLSSLELGDSALYFCASSVSGAGAPQETQYFGPGTRLLVL.